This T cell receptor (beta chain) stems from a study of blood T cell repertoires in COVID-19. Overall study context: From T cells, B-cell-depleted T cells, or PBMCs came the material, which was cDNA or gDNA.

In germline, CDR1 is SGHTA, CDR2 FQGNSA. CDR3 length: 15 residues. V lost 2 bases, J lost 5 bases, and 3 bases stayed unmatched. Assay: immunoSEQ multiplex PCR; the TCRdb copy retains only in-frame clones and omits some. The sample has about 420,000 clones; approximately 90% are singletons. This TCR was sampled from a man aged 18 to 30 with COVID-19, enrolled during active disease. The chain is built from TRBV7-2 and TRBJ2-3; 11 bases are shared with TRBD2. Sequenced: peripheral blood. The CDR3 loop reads CASSLTSGRQDTQYF. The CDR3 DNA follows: TGTGCCAGCAGCTTAACTAGCGGGAGACAAGATACGCAGTATTTT. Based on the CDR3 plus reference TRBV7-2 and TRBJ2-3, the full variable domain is GAGVSQSPSNKVTEKGKDVELRCDPISGHTALYWYRQSLGQGLEFLIYFQGNSAPDKSGLPSDRFSAERTGGSVSTLTIQRTQQEDSAVYLCASSLTSGRQDTQYFGPGTRLTVL.